Following are 19 T cell receptor beta chains from one sample sequenced in a study of CD8 T cells in ankylosing spondylitis. TCRdb redid the calling of the 5' RACE reads with MiXCR, one entry per CDR3 protein. Here the sample spans approximately 43,000 distinct CDR3 sequences, 3% to 4% being singletons. The sequenced sample consisted of blood, either unsorted or a sorted T cell fraction (not recorded which). The receptors were gathered from a female donor with ankylosing spondylitis or in good health (not recorded which).

Ten or more counts support this clonotype. The rearrangement uses TRBV9 and TRBJ2-7, with D hard to call. The CDR3 length is 15 residues. Trimming pared 0 bases from V and 2 bases from J, leaving 12 bases between. Germline-derived CDR1 and CDR2 are SGDLS and YYNGEE. The CDR3 spells CASSVEVGRTYEQYF. The DNA of the CDR3 is TGTGCCAGCAGCGTAGAGGTCGGCCGGACCTACGAGCAGTACTTC.

This clonotype showed up many times. The genes are TRBV9 and TRBJ1-1, with D unclear. The germline CDR1 and CDR2 sequences are SGDLS and YYNGEE. V was cut by 4 bases and J by 0 bases, with 10 bases left in between. This CDR3 is built from 14 residues. CDR3 in DNA: TGTGCCAGCAGCCCAGTTCCCCTGAACACTGAAGCTTTCTTT. The encoded protein is CASSPVPLNTEAFF.

This clonotype was observed at least ten times. The chain carries TRBV9 and TRBJ2-6, with a weak D call TRBD1 (5 bases). The V gene's germline CDR1 is SGDLS and CDR2 YYNGEE. V lost 0 bases and J 0 bases, leaving 16 bases between the germline ends. The CDR3 totals 19 residues. The CDR3 coding sequence is TGTGCCAGCAGCGTAGCCGACAGCGCCATTCTCTCTGGGGCCAACGTCCTGACTTTC. Amino acids: CASSVADSAILSGANVLTF. The full variable domain, in which reference TRBV9 and TRBJ2-6 provide the parts outside the CDR3, is DSGVTQTPKHLITATGQRVTLRCSPRSGDLSVYWYQQSLDQGLQFLIQYYNGEERAKGNILERFSAQQFPDLHSELNLSSLELGDSALYFCASSVADSAILSGANVLTFGAGSRLTVL.

This clonotype occurred many times. The V gene is TRBV9, the J gene TRBJ2-7; tentative D call: TRBD2 (5 bases). The CDR3 contains 15 residues. The germline gives CDR1 SGDLS, CDR2 YYNGEE. V was clipped by 4 bases and J by 0 bases, with 14 bases between them. The CDR3 bases are TGTGCCAGCAGCCCCTCGGACGGGAACTCCTACGAGCAGTACTTC. It yields the protein CASSPSDGNSYEQYF.

This clonotype was seen at least ten times. CDR3 in DNA: TGTGCCAGCAGCTCAGAAGGGCAGGGGTGGACTGAAGCTTTCTTT. It yields the protein CASSSEGQGWTEAFF. The chain couples TRBV9 to TRBJ1-1; possible D gene TRBD1, 6 bases. V was trimmed by 4 bases and J by 5 bases, leaving 18 bases between them. The CDR3 consists of 15 residues. The germline gives CDR1 SGDLS, CDR2 YYNGEE.

This clonotype was seen ten or more times. DNA of the CDR3: TGTGCCAGCAGCGGTGACCTCAGGGAGGGGACAGCCAGAGATACGCAGTATTTT. Translated, it gives CASSGDLREGTARDTQYF. The rearrangement links TRBV9 to TRBJ2-3; D is perhaps TRBD1 or TRBD2 (7 bases each). Germline V CDR1 and CDR2: SGDLS, YYNGEE. This CDR3 contains 18 residues. V lost 3 bases and J lost 5, with 25 bases in between.

This clonotype was seen many times. The V gene is TRBV9, the J gene TRBJ2-6; D may correspond to TRBD1 or TRBD2 (5 bases each). This CDR3 has 17 residues. The V and J ends lost 0 bases and 2 bases respectively, with 12 bases between them. Germline V lookup: CDR1 SGDLS, CDR2 YYNGEE. CDR3 bases: TGTGCCAGCAGCGTAGGAGGGGTCGGGACTGGGGCCAACGTCCTGACTTTC. Its translation is CASSVGGVGTGANVLTF.

This clonotype was detected ten times or more. The rearrangement links TRBV9 to TRBJ2-3, with D uncertain. V lost 3 bases and J lost 8, with 19 bases in between. Germline V gene lookup returns CDR1 SGDLS and CDR2 YYNGEE. The CDR3 contains 15 residues. The CDR3 protein is CASSADVLAVGTQYF. DNA for the CDR3: TGTGCCAGCAGCGCAGACGTCCTCGCTGTGGGTACGCAGTATTTT.

This clonotype was seen many times. The CDR3 sequence: CASSILQGPGDTGELFF. The CDR3, as DNA: TGTGCCAGCAGCATTTTACAGGGCCCCGGGGACACCGGGGAGCTGTTTTTT. The chain combines TRBV9 with TRBJ2-2; weak D call: TRBD1 (6 bases). The CDR3 has 17 residues. V shed 4 bases and J shed 3 bases, with 19 bases lying between them. Germline V lookup: CDR1 SGDLS, CDR2 YYNGEE.

This clonotype came up many times. The V gene is TRBV9, the J gene TRBJ2-7; tentatively, D is TRBD1 (6 bases). Germline CDR1 and CDR2: SGDLS and YYNGEE. V shed 4 bases and J shed 2 bases, with 13 bases lying between them. The CDR3 loop spans 14 amino acids. The CDR3, as DNA: TGTGCCAGCAGCCCTCGGACAGTCCCCTACGAGCAGTACTTC. As protein: CASSPRTVPYEQYF.

This clonotype was detected ten times or more. The V and J genes are TRBV9 and TRBJ1-6, with 8 positions matching TRBD1. This CDR3 contains 13 residues. The germline gives CDR1 SGDLS, CDR2 YYNGEE. Unmatched junction bases numbered 3, after V lost 4 bases and J lost 9 bases. CDR3 nucleotide sequence: TGTGCCAGCAGCCCGGACAGGGTTTCACCCCTCCACTTT. Its translation: CASSPDRVSPLHF.

This clonotype was counted many times. The genes are TRBV9 and TRBJ1-1; weak D call: TRBD1 (5 bases). Looked up from germline, CDR1 is SGDLS and CDR2 is YYNGEE. This CDR3 is 15 amino acids long. Between the trimmed V and J ends, which lost 4 bases and 4 bases, there was a span of 17 bases. The CDR3: CASSPQWGEATEAFF. For the CDR3, the DNA is TGTGCCAGCAGCCCACAGTGGGGCGAAGCCACTGAAGCTTTCTTT.

This clonotype was counted at least ten times. The chain uses TRBV9 and TRBJ2-5; D call uncertain. With 0 bases removed from V and 4 bases from J, the gap between germline ends came to 7 bases. The length of the CDR3 is 13 residues. Looked up from germline, CDR1 is SGDLS and CDR2 is YYNGEE. CDR3 coding DNA: TGTGCCAGCAGCGTAGCTGGGATAGAGACCCAGTACTTC. Its protein is CASSVAGIETQYF.

This clonotype was seen only a few times. The genes are TRBV9 and TRBJ2-2, with D possibly called TRBD1 or TRBD2 (6 bases each). Germline CDR1 and CDR2: SGDLS and YYNGEE. Trimming took off 0 bases at V and 0 bases at J, with 12 bases between the two ends. The CDR3 is 17 residues long. CDR3 amino acids: CASSVVGGHANTGELFF. Here the CDR3 DNA reads TGTGCCAGCAGCGTAGTGGGGGGACACGCGAACACCGGGGAGCTGTTTTTT.

This clonotype was seen repeatedly, ten times or more. The chain joins TRBV9 to TRBJ1-2; possible D gene TRBD1, 5 bases. Per germline, CDR1 SGDLS and CDR2 YYNGEE. CDR3 length: 13 residues. V was shortened by 4 bases and J by 2 bases, with 9 bases between the two germline ends. CDR3 sequence: CASSSPGNYGYTF. The CDR3 DNA reads as TGTGCCAGCAGCTCCCCAGGGAACTATGGCTACACCTTC.

The V call is TRBV9, the J call TRBJ2-2, with D perhaps matching TRBD1 or TRBD2 (6 bases each). Germline V lookup: CDR1 SGDLS, CDR2 YYNGEE. This CDR3 has 16 residues. Trimming pared 0 bases from V and 5 bases from J, leaving 14 bases between. This chain's CDR3 is CASSVGLGGWTGELFF. CDR3 in DNA: TGTGCCAGCAGCGTAGGGCTGGGGGGCTGGACCGGGGAGCTGTTTTTT.

This clonotype was counted many times. V is TRBV9 and J is TRBJ2-1; D tentatively reads TRBD1 or TRBD2 (5 bases each). V dropped 6 bases and J dropped 9 bases, with 22 bases sitting between them. From germline, CDR1 is SGDLS and CDR2 YYNGEE. This CDR3 is built from 15 residues. The CDR3 DNA reads as TGTGCCAGCAAGATTGGGGGAGATGTTAGAGGTGAGCAGTTCTTC. It encodes CASKIGGDVRGEQFF.

By share, this clonotype ranks as medium-sized. The junction and the germline gene differ at one end; a read error may be behind it. In nucleotides, the CDR3 is TGTGCCAGCAGCGGCACTAGCGGGGGGGCCCCGAGTTTT. It is translated as CASSGTSGGAPSF. The genes are TRBV9 and TRBJ2-3; 13 bases fit TRBD2. This CDR3 is 13 amino acids long. Looked up from germline, CDR1 is SGDLS and CDR2 is YYNGEE. Based on the CDR3 plus reference TRBV9 and TRBJ2-3, the full variable domain is DSGVTQTPKHLITATGQRVTLRCSPRSGDLSVYWYQQSLDQGLQFLIQYYNGEERAKGNILERFSAQQFPDLHSELNLSSLELGDSALYFCASSGTSGGAPSFGPGTRLTVL.

This clonotype has at least ten counts. The chain couples TRBV9 to TRBJ2-3; 14 bases align to TRBD2. The CDR3 runs to 18 residues. Germline assignment: CDR1 SGDLS and CDR2 YYNGEE. V was pared by 0 bases and J by 2 bases, with 5 bases of the junction left unmatched. Here the CDR3 reads CASSVATSGGANTDTQYF. Here the CDR3 DNA reads TGTGCCAGCAGCGTAGCGACTAGCGGGGGGGCGAACACAGATACGCAGTATTTT.